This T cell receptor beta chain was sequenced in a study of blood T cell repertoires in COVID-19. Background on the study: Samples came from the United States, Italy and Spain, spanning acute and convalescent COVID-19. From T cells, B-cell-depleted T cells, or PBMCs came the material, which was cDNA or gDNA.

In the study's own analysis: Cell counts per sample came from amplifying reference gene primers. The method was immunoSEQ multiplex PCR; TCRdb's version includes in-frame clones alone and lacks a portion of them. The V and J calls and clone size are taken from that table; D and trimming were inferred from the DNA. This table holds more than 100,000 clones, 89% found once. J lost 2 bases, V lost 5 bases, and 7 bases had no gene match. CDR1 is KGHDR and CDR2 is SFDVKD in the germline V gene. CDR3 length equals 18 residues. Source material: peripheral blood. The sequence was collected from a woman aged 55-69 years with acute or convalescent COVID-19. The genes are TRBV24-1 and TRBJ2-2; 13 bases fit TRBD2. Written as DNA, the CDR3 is TGTGCCACCAGTGGCAAACTAGCGGGAGGGCCCAACACCGGGGAGCTGTTTTTT. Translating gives CATSGKLAGGPNTGELFF.